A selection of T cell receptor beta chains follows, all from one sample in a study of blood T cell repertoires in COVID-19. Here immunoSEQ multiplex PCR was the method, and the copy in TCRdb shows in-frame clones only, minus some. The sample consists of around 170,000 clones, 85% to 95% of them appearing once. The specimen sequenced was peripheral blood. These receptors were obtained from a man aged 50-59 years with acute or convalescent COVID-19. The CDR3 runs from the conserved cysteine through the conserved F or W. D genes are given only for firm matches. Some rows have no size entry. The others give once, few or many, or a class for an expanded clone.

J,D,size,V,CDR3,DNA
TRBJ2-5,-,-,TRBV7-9,CASILAPSETQYF,TGTGCCAGCATCCTAGCCCCCTCAGAGACCCAGTACTTC
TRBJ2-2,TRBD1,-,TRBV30,CACAWGQQVFGNTGELFF,TGTGCCTGTGCGTGGGGACAGCAGGTTTTCGGGAACACCGGGGAGCTGTTTTTT
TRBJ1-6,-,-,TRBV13,CASSLGGAPLNSPLHF,TGTGCCAGCAGCTTAGGGGGCGCCCCCCTTAATTCACCCCTCCACTTT
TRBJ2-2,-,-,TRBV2,CASKLASNTGELFF,TGTGCCAGCAAATTAGCGTCGAACACCGGGGAGCTGTTTTTT
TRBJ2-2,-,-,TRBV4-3,CASSQDLPREGNTGELFF,TGCGCCAGCAGCCAAGATCTCCCACGCGAGGGCAACACCGGGGAGCTGTTTTTT
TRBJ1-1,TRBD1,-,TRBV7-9,CASSLDRFTEAFF,TGTGCCAGCAGCCTGGACAGGTTCACTGAAGCTTTCTTT
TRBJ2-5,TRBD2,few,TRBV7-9,CASSSPPSLAGGVGETQYF,TGTGCCAGCAGCTCTCCCCCTTCCTTAGCGGGAGGGGTCGGGGAGACCCAGTACTTC
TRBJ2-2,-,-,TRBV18,CASSPPPDTGELFF,TGTGCCAGCTCACCACCGCCAGACACCGGGGAGCTGTTTTTT
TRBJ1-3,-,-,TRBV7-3,CASSLVGAGNTIYF,TGTGCCAGCAGCTTAGTAGGGGCTGGAAACACCATATATTTT
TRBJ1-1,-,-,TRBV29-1,CSVVVSSGTEAFF,TGCAGCGTTGTGGTCTCCTCCGGGACTGAAGCTTTCTTT
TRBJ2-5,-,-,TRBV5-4,CASSSNQGRGETQYF,TGTGCCAGCAGCTCTAACCAGGGGAGGGGAGAGACCCAGTACTTC
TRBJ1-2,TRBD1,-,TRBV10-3,CAIREGGQGANYGYTF,TGTGCCATCAGAGAGGGTGGACAGGGCGCTAACTATGGCTACACCTTC
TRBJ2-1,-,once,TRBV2,CASTPEGYRLDEQFF,TGTGCCAGCACCCCCGAGGGCTACCGACTGGATGAGCAGTTCTTC
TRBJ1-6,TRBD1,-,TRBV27,CASGPIGGGGNSPLHF,TGTGCCAGTGGACCTATAGGGGGCGGGGGGAATTCACCCCTCCACTTT
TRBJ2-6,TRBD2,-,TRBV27,CASSSGSSGANVLTF,TGTGCCAGCAGCAGCGGGAGCTCTGGGGCCAACGTCCTGACTTTC
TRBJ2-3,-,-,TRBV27,CASSPRGSPPTDTQYF,TGTGCCAGCAGCCCCAGGGGATCTCCCCCCACAGATACGCAGTATTTT
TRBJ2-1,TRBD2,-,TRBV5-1,CASSATSGSTYNEQFF,TGCGCCAGCAGCGCCACTAGCGGGAGCACCTACAATGAGCAGTTCTTC
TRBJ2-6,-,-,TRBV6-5,CASSTGGAGANVLTF,TGTGCCAGCAGTACGGGGGGCGCTGGGGCCAACGTCCTGACTTTC
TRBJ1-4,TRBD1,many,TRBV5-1,CASSLTGHFQDRGNEKLFF,TGCGCCAGCAGCTTGACCGGACACTTTCAAGACAGGGGGAACGAAAAACTGTTTTTT
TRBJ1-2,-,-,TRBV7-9,CASSFTDGYTF,TGTGCCAGCAGCTTCACTGATGGCTACACCTTC
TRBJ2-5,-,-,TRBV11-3,CASSLNGGGETQYF,TGTGCCAGCAGCTTGAACGGGGGAGGAGAGACCCAGTACTTC
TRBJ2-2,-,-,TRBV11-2,CASSWPQGTGELFF,TGTGCCAGCAGCTGGCCACAGGGAACCGGGGAGCTGTTTTTT
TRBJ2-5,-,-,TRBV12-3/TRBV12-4,CASSFMGLETQYF,TGTGCCAGCAGTTTTATGGGGCTAGAGACCCAGTACTTC
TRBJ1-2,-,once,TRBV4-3,CASSQGAGLNYGYTF,TGCGCCAGCAGCCAAGGGGCAGGCCTCAACTATGGCTACACCTTC
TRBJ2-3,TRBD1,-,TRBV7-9,CASSLVGTGVADTQYF,TGTGCCAGCAGCTTAGTAGGGACAGGGGTAGCAGATACGCAGTATTTT
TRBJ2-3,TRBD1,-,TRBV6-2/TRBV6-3,CASSSPGTGLDTQYF,TGTGCCAGCAGTTCACCCGGGACAGGGTTAGATACGCAGTATTTT
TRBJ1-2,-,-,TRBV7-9,CASSLGENQGPYTF,TGTGCCAGCAGCTTAGGAGAAAACCAGGGCCCCTACACCTTC
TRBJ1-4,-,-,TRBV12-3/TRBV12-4,CASSAWAEKLFF,TGTGCCAGCAGCGCCTGGGCAGAAAAACTGTTTTTT
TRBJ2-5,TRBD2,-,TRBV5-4,CASSYPGGSETQYF,TGTGCCAGCAGCTACCCGGGGGGGTCGGAGACCCAGTACTTC
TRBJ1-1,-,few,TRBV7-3,CASSPRRDTEAFF,TGTGCCAGCAGCCCCCGGAGGGACACTGAAGCTTTCTTT
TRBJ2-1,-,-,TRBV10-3,CATLSTIPGDNEQFF,TGTGCCACCCTTTCCACAATTCCGGGGGACAATGAGCAGTTCTTC
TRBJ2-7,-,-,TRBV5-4,CASSLGQALSYEQYF,TGTGCCAGCAGCTTGGGACAGGCGCTATCCTACGAGCAGTACTTC
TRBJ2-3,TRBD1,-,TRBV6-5,CASSQRQGKQYF,TGTGCCAGCAGTCAAAGACAGGGGAAGCAGTATTTT
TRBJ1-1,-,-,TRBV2,CASSERLSGGTEAFF,TGTGCCAGCAGTGAACGTTTAAGTGGGGGGACTGAAGCTTTCTTT
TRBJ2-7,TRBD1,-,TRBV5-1,CASSLAPGQGPYEQYF,TGCGCCAGCAGCTTGGCCCCGGGACAGGGTCCCTACGAGCAGTACTTC
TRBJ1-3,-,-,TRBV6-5,CASNDNFSGNTIYF,TGTGCCAGCAACGACAACTTCTCTGGAAACACCATATATTTT
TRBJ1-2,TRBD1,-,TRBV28,CASKLTGANYGYTF,TGTGCCAGCAAGCTTACAGGGGCTAACTATGGCTACACCTTC
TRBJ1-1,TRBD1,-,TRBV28,CASSLQGGEAFF,TGTGCCAGCAGTTTGCAGGGGGGTGAAGCTTTCTTT
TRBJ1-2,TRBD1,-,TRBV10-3,CAISEARGGQGSANYGYTF,TGTGCCATCAGTGAGGCGAGGGGAGGACAGGGCTCGGCTAACTATGGCTACACCTTC
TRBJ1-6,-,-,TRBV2,CASSEHIAASPLHF,TGTGCCAGCAGTGAACACATTGCTGCTTCACCCCTCCACTTT
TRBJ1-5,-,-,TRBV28,CASSLLTGYSNQPQHF,TGTGCCAGCAGTTTATTGACAGGCTATAGCAATCAGCCCCAGCATTTT
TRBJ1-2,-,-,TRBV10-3,CAISGGSNYGYTF,TGTGCCATCAGTGGGGGCAGTAACTATGGCTACACCTTC
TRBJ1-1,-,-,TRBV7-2,CASSSQGGVNTEAFF,TGTGCCAGCAGCTCCCAGGGTGGGGTAAACACTGAAGCTTTCTTT
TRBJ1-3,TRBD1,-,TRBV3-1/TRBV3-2,CASSRQGGDTIYF,TGTGCCAGCAGCCGACAGGGTGGAGACACCATATATTTT
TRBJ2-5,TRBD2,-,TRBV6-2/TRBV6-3,CASSYQLAGVPETQYF,TGTGCCAGCAGTTACCAACTAGCGGGAGTCCCCGAGACCCAGTACTTC
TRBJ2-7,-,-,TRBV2,CASSEYEQYF,TGTGCCAGCTCGGAGTACGAGCAGTACTTC
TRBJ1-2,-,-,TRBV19,CASSTLGASLPYGYTF,TGTGCCAGTTCCACCCTTGGGGCATCCCTCCCCTATGGCTACACCTTC
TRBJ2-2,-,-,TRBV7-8,CASSLAETVYNTGELFF,TGTGCCAGCAGCTTAGCGGAGACAGTGTACAATACCGGGGAGCTGTTTTTT
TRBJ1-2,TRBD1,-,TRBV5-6,CASSSAGGSYYGYTF,TGTGCCAGCAGCTCAGCAGGGGGTTCCTACTATGGCTACACCTTC
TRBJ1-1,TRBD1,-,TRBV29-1,CSVAPGQGAGEAFF,TGCAGCGTCGCCCCGGGACAGGGGGCAGGTGAAGCTTTCTTT
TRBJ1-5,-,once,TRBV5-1,CASSLARGEGNQPQHF,TGCGCCAGCAGCTTGGCCCGAGGGGAGGGGAATCAGCCCCAGCATTTT
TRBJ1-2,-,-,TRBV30,CAWSGLVGNYGYTF,TGTGCCTGGAGTGGATTGGTCGGTAACTATGGCTACACCTTC
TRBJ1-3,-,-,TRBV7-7,CASSRGGFGNTIYF,TGTGCCAGCAGCCGTGGGGGCTTCGGAAACACCATATATTTT